Listed here are 11 T cell receptor beta chains from one sample, sequenced in a study of a mutant IDH1 vaccine in newly diagnosed glioma. The assay was immunoSEQ multiplex PCR, and TCRdb's table has in-frame clones only and misses some. The sample yields around 40,000 clones, roughly 82% seen once. These receptors are not linked to any known antigen. Stated time point: week 47, end of study. With topical imiquimod, each dose of the vaccine consisted of 300 ug of mutant IDH1 20-mer peptide. Specimen: PBMCs, collected from a glioma patient whose treatment included an IDH1 peptide vaccine. The receptors stem from a man aged 18 to 29 with glioma. Some clones in this sample may be carry-over from other donors' samples.

The chain employs TRBV23-1 and TRBJ1-2; 7 nucleotides line up with TRBD1. TRBV23-1 is flagged as an ORF with uncertain function. Unmatched junction bases numbered 14, after V lost 8 bases and J lost 8 bases. The CDR3 is 14 amino acids. CDR3 in amino acids: CASFRDRREVGYTF. The CDR3 DNA follows: TGCGCCAGCTTCCGGGACAGAAGGGAGGTAGGCTACACCTTC.

The rearrangement links TRBV2 to TRBJ2-7; D may be TRBD2 (6 bases). Trimming removed 5 bases at V and 1 base at J, with 15 bases between. CDR3 length equals 15 residues. Germline V gene lookup returns CDR1 SNHLY and CDR2 FYNNEI. The CDR3 region is CASSSWGEWSYEQYF. As DNA, the CDR3 is TGTGCCAGCAGTTCCTGGGGGGAGTGGTCCTACGAGCAGTACTTC. Using reference TRBV2 and TRBJ2-7 for the parts outside the CDR3, the full variable domain is EPEVTQTPSHQVTQMGQEVILRCVPISNHLYFYWYRQILGQKVEFLVSFYNNEISEKSEIFDDQFSVERPDGSNFTLKIRSTKLEDSAMYFCASSSWGEWSYEQYFGPGTRLTVT.

The chain couples TRBV15 to TRBJ1-1; no clear D gene. The CDR3 has 16 residues. Germline values: CDR1 LNHNV, CDR2 YYDKDF (reference sequence). The V end lost 1 base, the J end lost 4 bases, and 16 bases lay between the germline ends. CDR3 sequence (DNA): TGTGCCACCAGCAGAGGTTCAGGCGCCGCGGGCACTGAAGCTTTCTTT. This encodes CATSRGSGAAGTEAFF. The entire variable domain, with the rest obtained from reference TRBV15 and TRBJ1-1, is as follows: DAMVIQNPRYQVTQFGKPVTLSCSQTLNHNVMYWYQQKSSQAPKLLFHYYDKDFNNEADTPDNFQSRRPNTSFCFLDIRSPGLGDTAMYLCATSRGSGAAGTEAFFGQGTRLTVV.

The chain has TRBV7-2 and TRBJ2-5, with D perhaps matching TRBD2 (5 bases). The germline V gene encodes CDR1 SGHTA and CDR2 FQGNSA. The CDR3 is 16 residues long. The V end lost 1 base, the J end lost 2 bases, and 14 bases lay between the germline ends. For the CDR3, the DNA is TGTGCCAGCAGCTTAGACGGCCGGGGAAGGCAAGAGACCCAGTACTTC. Translation: CASSLDGRGRQETQYF.

The rearrangement joins TRBV5-4 to TRBJ2-3; no clear D. CDR1 is SGHNT and CDR2 is YYREEE in the germline V gene (reference sequence). This CDR3 has 13 amino acids. V lost 4 bases to trimming and J lost 3 bases, with 9 bases between them. This CDR3 reads CASSITGTDTQYF. The CDR3 DNA sequence: TGTGCCAGCAGCATTACCGGGACAGATACGCAGTATTTT.

This clone appeared a single time. V and J are TRBV29-1 and TRBJ1-1; possible D gene TRBD1, 6 bases. This CDR3 contains 13 residues. Trimming shortened V by 2 bases and J by 1 base, and 8 bases separated the two germline ends. CDR1 and CDR2 (germline): SQVTM, ANQGSEA. The CDR3 coding sequence is TGCAGCGTTGAAAGGGGGTGGAACACTGAAGCTTTCTTT. It yields the protein CSVERGWNTEAFF.

The rearrangement links TRBV27 to TRBJ2-7; 11 positions agree with TRBD2. The V gene end was trimmed by 6 bases and the J gene end by 0 bases; junction bases not matched to a gene: 4. Germline CDR1 reads MNHEY; CDR2 reads SMNVEV (reference sequence). The CDR3 extends over 15 amino acids. DNA for the CDR3: TGTGCCAGCAGACTAGCGGGAGCGAACTCCTACGAGCAGTACTTC. Protein: CASRLAGANSYEQYF.

The chain couples TRBV11-1 to TRBJ2-7, with TRBD1 matching 7 bases. CDR1 is SGHAT and CDR2 is FQDESV in the germline V gene (reference sequence). The CDR3 runs 14 residues. The trim removed 2 bases at V and 5 bases at J, leaving 6 bases unmatched. In DNA, the CDR3 is TGTGCCAGCAGCTTAAATGACAGGGCCAACGAGCAGTACTTC. Its protein is CASSLNDRANEQYF. Together with reference TRBV11-1 and TRBJ2-7, the CDR3 gives the full variable domain: EAEVAQSPRYKITEKSQAVAFWCDPISGHATLYWYRQILGQGPELLVQFQDESVVDDSQLPKDRFSAERLKGVDSTLKIQPAELGDSAMYLCASSLNDRANEQYFGPGTRLTVT.

The CDR3 reads CASSLDAGRGERGGYTF. The DNA of the CDR3 is TGTGCCAGCAGCTTAGATGCGGGAAGAGGGGAGAGAGGCGGCTACACCTTC. The genes are TRBV11-2 and TRBJ1-2; TRBD1 is a possible D gene (5 bases). The ends were cut back, 0 bases at V and 8 bases at J, with 22 bases in the middle. CDR1 is SGHAT and CDR2 is FQNNGV in the germline V gene. The CDR3 is made up of 17 amino acids.

This rearrangement joins TRBV30 to TRBJ2-3, with D hard to call. Between the trimmed V and J ends, which lost 2 bases and 6 bases, there was a span of 15 bases. The length of the CDR3 is 14 residues. CDR1 is GTSNPN and CDR2 is SVGIG in the germline V gene (reference sequence). The CDR3 DNA is TGTGCCTGGAGTAAGAAACCCGCTGCGGATACGCAGTATTTT. It translates to CAWSKKPAADTQYF.

This clone was counted once. The rearrangement links TRBV2 to TRBJ1-4; TRBD1 aligns across 8 bases. The CDR3 spans 14 residues. With V trimmed by 5 bases and J by 4 bases, 3 bases remained unmatched. The germline V gene encodes CDR1 SNHLY and CDR2 FYNNEI. The CDR3 DNA reads as TGTGCCAGCAGTCCGGGACAGGTTAATGAAAAACTGTTTTTT. Amino acids: CASSPGQVNEKLFF.